The 9 T cell receptor beta chains in this list originate from one sample, sequenced in a study of T cell responses to AZD1222 COVID-19 vaccine. The protocol was immunoSEQ multiplex PCR, while the TCRdb copy is restricted to in-frame clones and leaves out a portion. This sample carries more than 110,000 clones, 90% of them seen once, and the ten largest clones take around 3.7%. The starting material was peripheral blood, obtained on day 0 of AZD1222 vaccination. The receptors shown here come from an adult in good health.

The V and J genes are TRBV7-3 and TRBJ2-2, with 10 bases fitting TRBD2. V trimming: 5 bases; J trimming: 7 bases; junction bases outside the gene matches: 10. CDR1 is SGHTA and CDR2 is FQGTGA in the germline V gene. This CDR3 contains 16 residues. This CDR3 reads CASSRNSGRVHGELFF. CDR3 sequence (DNA): TGTGCCAGCAGCCGCAACAGCGGGAGGGTCCACGGGGAGCTGTTTTTT.

This clone was seen just once. The chain employs TRBV23-1 and TRBJ2-5, with 14 bases lining up with TRBD2. TRBV23-1 is an ORF for which the function is uncertain. J lost 0 bases, V lost 0 bases, and 6 bases had no gene match. The CDR3 sequence is 19 residues long. The chain's CDR3 is CASSQSQTSGRVYQETQYF. CDR3 coding DNA: TGCGCCAGCAGTCAATCGCAGACTAGCGGGAGGGTGTACCAAGAGACCCAGTACTTC.

This clone was recorded only once. The chain uses TRBV18 and TRBJ1-5, with unresolved D. Germline V gene lookup returns CDR1 KGHSH and CDR2 LQKENI. The CDR3 is 12 amino acids. Trimming left V 1 base short and J 9 bases short, with 7 bases between. DNA of the CDR3: TGTGCCAGCTCACCACAAGGGATGCCCCAGCATTTT. This sequence encodes CASSPQGMPQHF.

The CDR3 reads CASSQVGGPNVLTF. The CDR3 DNA reads as TGTGCCAGCAGCCAGGTAGGGGGCCCCAACGTCCTGACTTTC. This chain connects TRBV3-1 (or the pseudogene TRBV3-2) to TRBJ2-6; 7 nucleotides line up with TRBD1. The CDR3 is 14 amino acids. Germline assignment: CDR1 LGHDT and CDR2 YNNKEL (reference sequence). V trimming: 3 bases; J trimming: 8 bases; junction bases outside the gene matches: 4.

The chain joins TRBV5-1 to TRBJ2-3; 12 bases are shared with TRBD2. The germline V gene encodes CDR1 SGHRS and CDR2 YFSETQ. CDR3 length equals 15 residues. The V segment lost 3 bases and the J segment 4 bases; nucleotides outside the gene matches: 3. The CDR3 coding sequence is TGCGCCAGCAGCTCGCTAGCGGGAGGGTCAGATACGCAGTATTTT. This encodes CASSSLAGGSDTQYF.

This chain connects TRBV4-1 to TRBJ2-7, with a tentative D call TRBD2 (6 bases). The V end was cut by 0 bases, the J end by 3 bases, with 9 bases between. The CDR3 length is 14 residues. CDR1 and CDR2 (germline): MGHRA, YSYEKL. The DNA of the CDR3 is TGCGCCAGCAGCCAAGAAATGGGAGGCTACGAGCAGTACTTC. As protein: CASSQEMGGYEQYF.

This clone was seen once. J is TRBJ1-1 and V is TRBV5-1; the D gene is possibly TRBD1 (5 bases). The CDR3 loop spans 13 amino acids. CDR1 SGHRS and CDR2 YFSETQ come from the germline V gene. V was cut by 4 bases and J by 4 bases, with 11 bases left in between. CDR3 amino acids: CASSPGTSTEAFF. The CDR3, as DNA: TGCGCCAGCAGCCCGGGGACGTCCACTGAAGCTTTCTTT.

The gene calls are TRBV19 and TRBJ1-6; possibly TRBD1 for D (5 bases). Per the germline V gene, CDR1 is LNHDA and CDR2 is SQIVND (reference sequence). The CDR3 contains 16 residues. V was clipped by 5 bases and J by 0 bases, with 11 bases between them. CDR3 loop: CASSYKGSSYNSPLHF. The CDR3 DNA follows: TGTGCCAGTAGTTATAAGGGGTCCTCCTATAATTCACCCCTCCACTTT. The variable domain in full, with the rest retrieved from reference TRBV19 and TRBJ1-6, is DGGITQSPKYLFRKEGQNVTLSCEQNLNHDAMYWYRQDPGQGLRLIYYSQIVNDFQKGDIAEGYSVSREKKESFPLTVTSAQKNPTAFYLCASSYKGSSYNSPLHFGNGTRLTVT.

The CDR3 loop reads CASSQVGSGRGTDTQYF. The CDR3 DNA sequence: TGTGCCAGCAGCCAAGTAGGTAGCGGACGGGGCACAGATACGCAGTATTTT. The rearrangement joins TRBV3-1 (or the pseudogene TRBV3-2) to TRBJ2-3, with D possibly TRBD2 on 6 matching bases. Germline CDR1 LGHDT, CDR2 YNNKEL (reference sequence). V lost 1 base to trimming and J lost 1 base, with 15 bases between them. There are 17 residues in the CDR3.